Listed here are 15 T cell receptor beta chains from one sample, sequenced in a study of blood T cell repertoires in COVID-19. Here immunoSEQ multiplex PCR was the method, and the copy in TCRdb shows in-frame clones only, minus some. The table lists about 130,000 clones, about 85% of them singletons. The sequenced material came from peripheral blood. The origin of the receptors is a woman of 80 years or more with acute or convalescent COVID-19.

The rearrangement links TRBV11-2 to TRBJ1-1, with D tentatively TRBD1 (6 bases). Germline lookup yields CDR1 SGHAT and CDR2 FQNNGV. This CDR3 is built from 14 residues. The V gene lost 3 bases and the J gene lost 0 bases, with 8 bases spanning the gap. CDR3 in DNA: TGTGCCAGCAGCTTCCGGGACATGAACACTGAAGCTTTCTTT. Translated, it gives CASSFRDMNTEAFF.

The V gene is TRBV25-1, the J gene TRBJ2-7, with D possibly being TRBD2 (6 bases). The CDR3 is 15 residues long. Germline assignment: CDR1 MGHDK and CDR2 SYGVNS. The V and J ends lost 2 bases and 4 bases respectively, with 15 bases between them. Here the CDR3 reads CASSETGPGLYEQYF. Here the CDR3 DNA reads TGTGCCAGCAGTGAAACAGGTCCCGGACTATACGAGCAGTACTTC.

V and J are TRBV7-9 and TRBJ2-2; D call uncertain. The CDR3 consists of 12 residues. V was cut by 5 bases and J by 2 bases, with 3 bases left in between. Germline V gene sequence: CDR1 SEHNR, CDR2 FQNEAQ (reference sequence). The CDR3 sequence: CASSLNTGELFF. The CDR3, as DNA: TGTGCCAGCAGCCTAAACACCGGGGAGCTGTTTTTT.

This chain uses TRBV7-2 with TRBJ1-4; the match to TRBD1 covers 9 bases. Germline CDR1 and CDR2: SGHTA and FQGNSA. The V segment lost 5 bases and the J segment 10 bases; nucleotides outside the gene matches: 11. The CDR3 loop spans 15 amino acids. This chain's CDR3 is CASSPQTGGSGKLFF. The CDR3 DNA reads as TGTGCCAGCAGCCCGCAGACAGGGGGGAGTGGAAAACTGTTTTTT.

The V and J genes are TRBV19 and TRBJ1-5; 10 bases map to TRBD1. CDR3 length equals 19 residues. V lost 4 bases, J lost 2 bases, and 14 bases stayed unmatched. Germline loops: CDR1 LNHDA, CDR2 SQIVND (reference sequence). In nucleotides, the CDR3 is TGTGCCAGTAGTAAAAGGACAGGGGGACCGGGGGCGGGCAATCAGCCCCAGCATTTT. Its protein is CASSKRTGGPGAGNQPQHF.

The genes are TRBV10-3 and TRBJ2-7; D is possibly TRBD2 (6 bases). CDR1 and CDR2 (germline): ENHRY, SYGVKD. Trimming removed 6 bases from V and 6 bases from J, with 12 bases in between. The CDR3 is 12 amino acids. DNA for the CDR3: TGTGCCATCAGAGGCGGGAACTCCGAGCAGTACTTC. This encodes CAIRGGNSEQYF.

The chain joins TRBV3-1 (or the pseudogene TRBV3-2) to TRBJ1-2; the D is unclear. Deletions cut 0 bases from V and 7 bases from J, with 12 bases between. The length of the CDR3 is 14 residues. Per the germline V gene, CDR1 is LGHDT and CDR2 is YNNKEL (reference sequence). The chain's CDR3 is CASSQEQVRGGYTF. CDR3 DNA sequence: TGTGCCAGCAGCCAAGAGCAAGTAAGAGGTGGCTACACCTTC.

The chain links TRBV6-5 to TRBJ2-4; D unclear. The V and J ends lost 0 bases and 8 bases respectively, with 14 bases between them. Germline V gene data show CDR1 as MNHEY and CDR2 as SVGAGI. The CDR3 runs to 15 residues. The CDR3 loop reads CASSYSPLPGDIQYF. In nucleotides, the CDR3 is TGTGCCAGCAGTTACTCCCCATTGCCAGGTGACATTCAGTACTTC.

The CDR3, as DNA: TGTGCCAGCAGCGTAGGACAGTCTAACACTGAAGCTTTCTTT. The encoded protein is CASSVGQSNTEAFF. The rearrangement uses TRBV9 and TRBJ1-1; D is possibly TRBD1 (5 bases). CDR1 is SGDLS and CDR2 is YYNGEE in the germline V gene. The ends were cut back, 0 bases at V and 2 bases at J, with 8 bases in the middle. The CDR3 is 14 amino acids.

This rearrangement joins TRBV28 to TRBJ1-5; D possibly corresponds to TRBD1 (5 bases). The CDR3 is 14 residues long. V was pared by 6 bases and J by 7 bases, with 16 bases between. Germline values: CDR1 MDHEN, CDR2 SYDVKM. CDR3 sequence: CASRLGGIVQPQHF. The DNA of the CDR3 is TGTGCCAGCAGGCTGGGGGGGATAGTCCAGCCCCAGCATTTT.

The chain recombines TRBV6-5 with TRBJ1-4; 10 bases match TRBD1. This CDR3 has 15 amino acids. Losses at the gene ends were 7 bases for V and 8 bases for J; bases not matched to a gene: 10. Germline CDR1 MNHEY, CDR2 SVGAGI. CDR3 sequence (DNA): TGTGCCAGCACCCTTGGGGGACAGGGGTACGAAAAACTGTTTTTT. Amino acid sequence: CASTLGGQGYEKLFF.

V is TRBV7-9 and J is TRBJ2-1; 8 bases match TRBD2. Germline V gives CDR1 SEHNR, CDR2 FQNEAQ (reference sequence). V lost 5 bases and J lost 10; bases outside the gene matches: 13. This CDR3 region has 15 residues. CDR3 loop: CASSPRAGVPSEQFF. CDR3 in DNA: TGTGCCAGCAGCCCCAGAGCGGGGGTACCGTCGGAGCAGTTCTTC.

The chain is built from TRBV12-3 or TRBV12-4 and TRBJ1-6; unclear D gene. V shed 1 base and J shed 9 bases, with 7 bases lying between them. The length of the CDR3 is 13 residues. For the CDR3, the DNA is TGTGCCAGCAGTTTAGGGTTGCGTTCACCCCTCCACTTT. Translation gives CASSLGLRSPLHF.

J is TRBJ1-6 and V is TRBV11-2; D not resolved. The CDR3 contains 12 residues. Germline CDR1 and CDR2: SGHAT and FQNNGV. V was trimmed by 3 bases and J by 8 bases, leaving 5 bases between them. The CDR3 DNA reads TGTGCCAGCAGCTTTTCCTATTCACCCCTCCACTTT. Residues: CASSFSYSPLHF.

The chain links TRBV28 to TRBJ1-1; D not resolved. This CDR3 region has 14 residues. V was clipped by 2 bases and J by 1 base, with 8 bases between them. CDR1 and CDR2 from the germline V gene are MDHEN and SYDVKM. CDR3 protein: CASSLGLGNTEAFF. The CDR3 coding sequence is TGTGCCAGCAGTTTAGGGCTGGGGAACACTGAAGCTTTCTTT.